The 14 T cell receptor beta chains presented below share a single source sample, sequenced in a study of blood T cell repertoires in COVID-19. Sequencing was performed with immunoSEQ multiplex PCR; in TCRdb, only in-frame clones are kept and a portion is missing. The sample contains fewer than 350,000 clones, roughly 87% of which appear only once. Material: peripheral blood. Receptors were obtained from a man aged 18 to 29 with active or convalescent COVID-19.

The chain has TRBV9 and TRBJ1-2; no reliable D call. The CDR3 has 14 amino acids. CDR1 is SGDLS and CDR2 is YYNGEE in the germline V gene. Trimming pared 3 bases from V and 7 bases from J, leaving 16 bases between. The CDR3 sequence: CASSGGPADSGYTF. In DNA, the CDR3 is TGTGCCAGCAGCGGCGGGCCTGCAGACTCTGGCTACACCTTC.

The chain recombines TRBV15 with TRBJ1-1; the D gene is possibly TRBD1 (5 bases). There are 15 residues in the CDR3. Germline V CDR1 and CDR2: LNHNV, YYDKDF (reference sequence). Trimming removed 1 base from V and 3 bases from J, with 12 bases in between. Written as DNA, the CDR3 is TGTGCCACCAGCAGAGCCCCGGGGGGGTACACTGAAGCTTTCTTT. Translated: CATSRAPGGYTEAFF.

The CDR3 spells CASSLLAGGRETQYF. For the CDR3, the DNA is TGTGCCAGCAGCTTACTAGCGGGGGGGCGGGAGACCCAGTACTTC. The rearrangement joins TRBV7-2 to TRBJ2-5; TRBD2 agrees at 12 bases. Trimming cost V 2 bases and J 5 bases; bases outside gene matches: 3. The V gene's germline CDR1 is SGHTA and CDR2 FQGNSA. This CDR3 is 15 amino acids long.

The gene calls are TRBV4-1 and TRBJ1-2; a possible D gene is TRBD1 (6 bases). Trimming left V 3 bases short and J 5 bases short, with 13 bases between. Germline values: CDR1 MGHRA, CDR2 YSYEKL. The length of the CDR3 is 14 residues. The CDR3 DNA is TGCGCCAGCAGCCAGTTTCATCAGGGGTATGGCTACACCTTC. Protein sequence: CASSQFHQGYGYTF.

The chain carries TRBV19 and TRBJ1-2; 7 nucleotides agree with TRBD1. The CDR3 is made up of 13 amino acids. J lost 4 bases, V lost 5 bases, and 4 bases had no gene match. The germline gives CDR1 LNHDA, CDR2 SQIVND (reference sequence). The CDR3 loop reads CASSPGQIYGYTF. Here the CDR3 DNA reads TGTGCCAGTAGTCCGGGACAGATCTATGGCTACACCTTC. The full variable domain, completed using reference TRBV19 and TRBJ1-2, is DGGITQSPKYLFRKEGQNVTLSCEQNLNHDAMYWYRQDPGQGLRLIYYSQIVNDFQKGDIAEGYSVSREKKESFPLTVTSAQKNPTAFYLCASSPGQIYGYTFGSGTRLTVV.

The CDR3 coding sequence is TGTGCCAGCAGCGTAGGCACTGCAGATACGCAGTATTTT. Protein product: CASSVGTADTQYF. The V gene is TRBV9, the J gene TRBJ2-3; D is undetermined. Germline assignment: CDR1 SGDLS and CDR2 YYNGEE. The CDR3 runs 13 residues. Trimming left V 0 bases short and J 4 bases short, with 6 bases between.

V is TRBV5-6 and J is TRBJ1-1, with D possibly being TRBD1 (6 bases). The CDR3 consists of 13 residues. With 5 bases removed from V and 7 bases from J, the gap between germline ends came to 15 bases. Per germline, CDR1 SGHDT and CDR2 YYEEEE. The CDR3 protein is CASSLGGNDEAFF. The CDR3 DNA sequence: TGTGCCAGCAGTCTTGGGGGCAACGATGAAGCTTTCTTT.

The chain carries TRBV5-1 and TRBJ1-2; D possibly corresponds to TRBD1 (5 bases). Germline V gene lookup returns CDR1 SGHRS and CDR2 YFSETQ. The CDR3 runs 12 residues. The germline V and J ends were trimmed by 3 bases and 3 bases, with 6 bases remaining between them. The CDR3 sequence: CASSWGDYGYTF. The CDR3 DNA sequence: TGCGCCAGCAGCTGGGGGGACTATGGCTACACCTTC.

The V and J genes are TRBV10-3 and TRBJ1-1; maybe TRBD1 (6 bases). V gave up 6 bases and J gave up 5 bases, with 10 bases separating them. The V gene's germline CDR1 is ENHRY and CDR2 SYGVKD. CDR3 length: 12 amino acids. This chain's CDR3 is CAIREGGTEAFF. CDR3 bases: TGTGCCATCAGGGAGGGGGGGACTGAAGCTTTCTTT.

The V call is TRBV6-5, the J call TRBJ2-3, with D possibly matching TRBD2 (6 bases). CDR1 is MNHEY, CDR2 SVGAGI, per germline. There are 13 residues in the CDR3. Trimming removed 2 bases at V and 3 bases at J, with 6 bases between. The CDR3 protein is CASSYRGTDTQYF. The CDR3 DNA is TGTGCCAGCAGTTACCGGGGGACAGATACGCAGTATTTT.

The chain uses TRBV3-1 (or the pseudogene TRBV3-2) and TRBJ2-7; TRBD2 aligns across 8 bases. Germline CDR1 is LGHDT and CDR2 is YNNKEL (reference sequence). This CDR3 is 15 amino acids long. Trimming at V came to 3 bases and at J to 6 bases, leaving 10 bases not matched to a gene. The CDR3 protein is CASSQAGTSSGEQYF. CDR3 bases: TGTGCCAGCAGCCAGGCCGGGACTAGTAGCGGCGAGCAGTACTTC.

The genes are TRBV2 and TRBJ2-1, with D tentatively TRBD2 (5 bases). V was shortened by 3 bases and J by 4 bases, with 19 bases between the two germline ends. The CDR3 spans 17 residues. Germline-derived CDR1 and CDR2 are SNHLY and FYNNEI. Written as DNA, the CDR3 is TGTGCCAGCAGTGACCTGTTAGCTAGCACCTCATACAATGAGCAGTTCTTC. The encoded protein is CASSDLLASTSYNEQFF.

This clone was counted once. The J gene is TRBJ2-2, the V gene TRBV7-2, with TRBD2 identical over 7 bases. The V and J ends lost 5 bases and 8 bases, in that order; junction bases with no gene match: 17. Germline V gene lookup returns CDR1 SGHTA and CDR2 FQGNSA. The CDR3 extends over 17 amino acids. CDR3 protein: CASSPDGGGLWGGELFF. The CDR3 DNA reads TGTGCCAGCAGCCCCGATGGCGGGGGTCTGTGGGGAGGGGAGCTGTTTTTT.

CDR3: CASSLGQGPPWTF. In DNA form, the CDR3 reads TGTGCCAGCAGCTTAGGACAGGGCCCTCCATGGACCTTC. V usage is TRBV7-2 and J usage is TRBJ1-2; 7 nucleotides line up with TRBD1. CDR1 and CDR2 (germline): SGHTA, FQGNSA. The CDR3 length is 13 residues. J lost 14 bases, V lost 1 base, and 10 bases had no gene match.